The subject of this entry is one T cell receptor (beta chain). The sample is drawn from a study of shared clonotypes between healthy human individuals. As for the study in general: CD4 naive cells filled three plates per donor, CD4 memory three, CD8 naive two and CD8 memory one.

At a deep level, the assay was run. Here immunoSEQ multiplex PCR was the method, and the copy in TCRdb shows in-frame clones only, minus some. The data contain approximately 530,000 clones, 95% to 97% of them seen just once; the ten biggest clones take up about 0.06%. Healthy adults negative for HIV, lacking recent acute infections or vaccinations, served as donors. CDR1 and CDR2 (germline): SEHNR, FQNEAQ (reference sequence). V lost 5 bases to trimming and J lost 9 bases; unmatched junction nucleotides: 1. This CDR3 spans 13 amino acids. This receptor was taken from a woman under 40 in good health. Sequencing was done on a sample of naive CD4+ T cells sorted from blood. Sample subset: CD45RA+ positively selected. The chain joins TRBV7-9 to TRBJ2-1; the match to TRBD2 covers 13 bases. Here the CDR3 reads CASSRTSGSEQFF. Here the CDR3 DNA reads TGTGCCAGCAGCCGGACTAGCGGGAGTGAGCAGTTCTTC.